What follows is one T cell receptor (beta chain) and its context. No antigen is known for it. Libraries were prepared by immunoSEQ multiplex PCR; TCRdb keeps only in-frame clonotypes and omits some of them. The sample carries approximately 120,000 clones, around 90% recorded once. The record originates from a study of T cell responses to AZD1222 COVID-19 vaccine. Broader study findings: Of spike-specific TCRs, nearly half reportedly target regions left unmutated in variants. Among the donors, most were white British and more were female, and clonal diversity was possibly underestimated. All repertoire sampling was performed exclusively after the peak T cell response.

This CDR3 has 16 residues. Germline loops: CDR1 MDHEN, CDR2 SYDVKM. V was pared by 2 bases and J by 9 bases, with 8 bases of the junction left unmatched. The V and J genes are TRBV28 and TRBJ1-5; 12 positions agree with TRBD1. This sequence originates from an adult in good health. The sequences come from peripheral blood, collected on day 0 of AZD1222 vaccination. CDR3 in amino acids: CASSLGGTGGRGPQHF. The CDR3 region has the DNA TGTGCCAGCAGTTTAGGCGGGACAGGGGGCAGAGGGCCCCAGCATTTT.